One sample yielded the 3 T cell receptor beta chains listed below, sequenced in a study of blood T cell repertoires in COVID-19. Libraries were prepared by immunoSEQ multiplex PCR; TCRdb keeps only in-frame clonotypes and omits some of them. Counted here are around 67,000 clones, roughly 86% occurring once; the ten biggest clones make up less than 45%. The material sequenced was peripheral blood. These receptors all come from a man in his 70s with acute or convalescent COVID-19.

The CDR3 region has the DNA TGTGCCAGCAGTTGGACGAGACTAGCGCCACACGAGCAGTACTTC. It is translated as CASSWTRLAPHEQYF. The chain is built from TRBV14 and TRBJ2-7, with 8 bases that match TRBD2. CDR3 length equals 15 residues. Unmatched junction bases numbered 12, after V lost 6 bases and J lost 5 bases. Germline values: CDR1 SGHDN, CDR2 FVKESK. Full variable domain (remainder filled in from reference TRBV14 and TRBJ2-7): EAGVTQFPSHSVIEKGQTVTLRCDPISGHDNLYWYRRVMGKEIKFLLHFVKESKQDESGMPNNRFLAERTGGTYSTLKVQPAELEDSGVYFCASSWTRLAPHEQYFGPGTRLTVT.

The chain is built from TRBV28 and TRBJ1-1; D may be TRBD1 (5 bases). Germline loops: CDR1 MDHEN, CDR2 SYDVKM. Trimming stripped 1 base from V and 2 bases from J, with 11 bases between. The CDR3 covers 15 residues. The CDR3 reads CASSLYLGVNTEAFF. CDR3 DNA sequence: TGTGCCAGCAGTTTATATCTAGGGGTAAACACTGAAGCTTTCTTT.

V gene TRBV19 combines with J gene TRBJ1-2; the D is unclear. This CDR3 is 14 amino acids long. V lost 6 bases, J lost 2 bases, and 13 bases lay in between. CDR1 and CDR2 (germline): LNHDA, SQIVND (reference sequence). The CDR3 loop reads CASSRAPGNYGYTF. For the CDR3, the DNA is TGTGCCAGTAGCCGGGCCCCGGGGAACTATGGCTACACCTTC. Using reference TRBV19 and TRBJ1-2 for the parts outside the CDR3, the full variable domain is DGGITQSPKYLFRKEGQNVTLSCEQNLNHDAMYWYRQDPGQGLRLIYYSQIVNDFQKGDIAEGYSVSREKKESFPLTVTSAQKNPTAFYLCASSRAPGNYGYTFGSGTRLTVV.